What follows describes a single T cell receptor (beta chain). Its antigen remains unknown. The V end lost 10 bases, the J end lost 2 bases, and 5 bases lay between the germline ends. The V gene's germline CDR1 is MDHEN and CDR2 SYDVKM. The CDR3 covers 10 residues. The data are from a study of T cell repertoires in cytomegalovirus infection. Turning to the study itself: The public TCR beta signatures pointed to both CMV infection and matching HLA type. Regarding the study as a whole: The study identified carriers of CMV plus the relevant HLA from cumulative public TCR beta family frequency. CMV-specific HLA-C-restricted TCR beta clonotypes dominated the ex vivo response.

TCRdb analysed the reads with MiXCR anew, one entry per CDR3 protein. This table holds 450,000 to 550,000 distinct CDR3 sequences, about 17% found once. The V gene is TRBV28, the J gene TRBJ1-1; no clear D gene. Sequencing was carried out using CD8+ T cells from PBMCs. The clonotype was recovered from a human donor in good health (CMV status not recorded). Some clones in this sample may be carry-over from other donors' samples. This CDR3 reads CATTNTEAFF. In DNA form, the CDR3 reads TGTGCCACTACCAACACTGAAGCTTTCTTT.